This T cell receptor (beta chain) was found in a study of blood T cell repertoires in COVID-19. Study-level information: Sites across the United States, Italy and Spain contributed samples from acute and convalescent COVID-19. From T cells, B-cell-depleted T cells, or PBMCs came the material, which was cDNA or gDNA.

The CDR3 has 14 amino acids. V dropped 4 bases and J dropped 5; count of bases not matched to a gene: 7. The germline gives CDR1 SGHRS, CDR2 YFSETQ. Authors' data handling: Reference gene primer amplification gave nucleated cell count estimates. The assay was immunoSEQ multiplex PCR, and TCRdb's table has in-frame clones only and misses some. V and J calls plus clone size are reproduced from that table; the DNA served to infer D and trimming. The sample lists about 170,000 clones, around nine tenths occurring once. This chain joins TRBV5-1 and TRBJ2-5; 8 positions match TRBD1. This sequence originates from a man between 18 and 29 years old with active or convalescent COVID-19. The specimen sequenced was peripheral blood. This chain's CDR3 is CASSQDRAGETQYF. CDR3 bases: TGCGCCAGCAGCCAGGACAGGGCCGGGGAGACCCAGTACTTC.